Below are 5 T cell receptor beta chains sequenced from a single sample in a study of blood T cells in healthy people across ages. Next came a second PCR, run for about 6 to 12 cycles, which used a sample-barcoded 5' primer along with a J-beta primer mix. TCRdb itself ran the 5' RACE reads through MiXCR, one entry per CDR3 protein. This sample has 600,000 to 900,000 distinct CDR3 sequences; approximately 24% occur once, and the top ten carry around 3%. These same data were also listed under a study on T cells of mothers and their children.

The material sequenced was blood. Source of these receptors: a boy between 10 and 17 years old in good health.

This clonotype was detected only a few times. The chain employs TRBV20-1 and TRBJ2-5; 9 nucleotides line up with TRBD1. V shed 1 base and J 5 bases; nucleotides not matched to a gene: 8. Germline values: CDR1 DFQATT, CDR2 SNEGSKA (reference sequence). The CDR3 length is 15 residues. Written as DNA, the CDR3 is TGCAGTGCTAGAGTTAGGGACAGGGTAATGGAGACCCAGTACTTC. It specifies CSARVRDRVMETQYF.

This clonotype appeared a few times. The CDR3: CAIRDTDYEQYF. The CDR3 DNA sequence: TGTGCCATCCGGGACACCGACTACGAGCAGTACTTC. The chain combines TRBV10-3 with TRBJ2-7, with D perhaps TRBD1 (6 bases). V was pared by 8 bases and J by 3 bases, with 11 bases between. This CDR3 contains 12 residues. Germline CDR1 is ENHRY and CDR2 is SYGVKD.

This clonotype came up once. V is TRBV20-1 and J is TRBJ2-7; the D gene is possibly TRBD2 (6 bases). The CDR3 totals 14 residues. Trimming removed 6 bases at V and 0 bases at J, with 15 bases between. From germline, CDR1 is DFQATT and CDR2 SNEGSKA (reference sequence). CDR3 residues: CSATGRDASYEQYF. The CDR3 DNA reads TGCAGTGCCACCGGGCGGGACGCCTCCTACGAGCAGTACTTC.

This clonotype was counted between two and nine times. This rearrangement joins TRBV29-1 to TRBJ2-7; possible D gene TRBD2, 6 bases. CDR1 and CDR2 from the germline V gene are SQVTM and ANQGSEA. V lost 4 bases and J 6 bases, leaving 10 bases between the germline ends. The CDR3 is made up of 11 amino acids. DNA of the CDR3: TGCAGCGTTGGGGGAGCGGGCGAGCAGTACTTC. Residues: CSVGGAGEQYF.

This clonotype was found a few times. Compared with germline, one end of the junction differs, possibly owing to a read error. The chain carries TRBV12-3 or TRBV12-4 and TRBJ1-6; maybe TRBD1 (5 bases). The CDR3 contains 17 residues. CDR3 in DNA: TGTGCCGGCAGTAAACTCGGGACCCTAAAATTTTATTCACCCCTCCACTTT. Its protein is CAGSKLGTLKFYSPLHF.